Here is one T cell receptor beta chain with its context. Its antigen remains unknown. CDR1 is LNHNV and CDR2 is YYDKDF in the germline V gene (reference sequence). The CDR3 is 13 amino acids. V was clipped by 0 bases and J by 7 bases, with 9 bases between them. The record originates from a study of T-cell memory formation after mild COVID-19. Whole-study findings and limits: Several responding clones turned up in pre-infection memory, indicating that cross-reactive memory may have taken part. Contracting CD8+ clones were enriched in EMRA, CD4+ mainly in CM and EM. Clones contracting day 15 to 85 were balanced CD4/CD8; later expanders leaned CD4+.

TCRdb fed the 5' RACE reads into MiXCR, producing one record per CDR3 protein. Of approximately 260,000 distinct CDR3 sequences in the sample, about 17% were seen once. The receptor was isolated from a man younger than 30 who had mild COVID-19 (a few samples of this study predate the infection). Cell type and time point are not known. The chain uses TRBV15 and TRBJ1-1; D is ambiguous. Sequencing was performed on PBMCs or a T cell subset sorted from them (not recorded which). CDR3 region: CATSRDGWGEAFF. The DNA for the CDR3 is TGTGCCACCAGCAGAGATGGGTGGGGTGAAGCTTTCTTT.